This entry describes one T cell receptor (beta chain). The CDR3 is 15 residues long. Between the trimmed V and J ends, which lost 1 base and 2 bases, there was a span of 12 bases. From germline, CDR1 is SGHVS and CDR2 FQNEAQ. The data were obtained in a study of T cell changes during pregnancy in multiple sclerosis. Measured with immunoSEQ multiplex PCR; TCRdb has only the in-frame clones, and not every one. This sample has 50,000 or so clones; 91% occur once, and the top ten carry roughly a tenth. The V and J genes are TRBV7-8 and TRBJ2-7; D is ambiguous. The source was CD8+ T cells from peripheral blood mononuclear cells, collected after pregnancy. The sequence was obtained from a female donor with multiple sclerosis, enrolled in a pregnancy study. The CDR3 is CASSLGSATTYEQYF. The CDR3 bases are TGTGCCAGCAGCTTAGGGTCGGCTACTACCTACGAGCAGTACTTC.